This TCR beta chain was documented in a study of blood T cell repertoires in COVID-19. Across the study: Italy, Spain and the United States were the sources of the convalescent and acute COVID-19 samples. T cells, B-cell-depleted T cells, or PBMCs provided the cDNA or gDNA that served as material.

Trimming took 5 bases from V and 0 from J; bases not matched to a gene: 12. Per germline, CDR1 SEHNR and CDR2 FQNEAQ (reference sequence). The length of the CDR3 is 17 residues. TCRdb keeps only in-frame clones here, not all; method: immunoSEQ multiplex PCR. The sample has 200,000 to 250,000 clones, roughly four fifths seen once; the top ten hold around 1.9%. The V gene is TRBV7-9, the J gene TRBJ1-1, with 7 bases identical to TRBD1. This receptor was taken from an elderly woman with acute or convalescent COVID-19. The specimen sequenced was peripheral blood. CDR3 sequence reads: CASSRGQDRSMNTEAFF. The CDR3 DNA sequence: TGTGCCAGCAGCCGGGGCCAGGACAGGTCCATGAACACTGAAGCTTTCTTT. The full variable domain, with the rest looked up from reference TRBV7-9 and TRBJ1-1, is DTGVSQNPRHKITKRGQNVTFRCDPISEHNRLYWYRQTLGQGPEFLTYFQNEAQLEKSRLLSDRFSAERPKGSFSTLEIQRTEQGDSAMYLCASSRGQDRSMNTEAFFGQGTRLTVV.